The 6 T cell receptor beta chains listed next were all sequenced from one sample in a study of blood T cell repertoires in COVID-19. Assay used: immunoSEQ multiplex PCR; TCRdb lists only in-frame clones, some missing. In the table there are approximately 150,000 clones, approximately 78% of which are singletons. The specimen was peripheral blood. Receptor source: a human donor with acute or convalescent COVID-19. The donor label of this sample is uncertain.

V is TRBV7-3 and J is TRBJ1-6, with TRBD1 matching 9 bases. The J segment lost 8 bases and the V segment lost 4 bases, leaving 6 bases of the junction unmatched. Germline V lookup: CDR1 SGHTA, CDR2 FQGTGA. CDR3 size: 15 residues. For the CDR3, the DNA is TGTGCCAGCAGCTCGGGACAGGGCGAGGATTCACCCCTCCACTTT. Translated: CASSSGQGEDSPLHF.

V is TRBV29-1 and J is TRBJ1-1; a possible D gene is TRBD1 (6 bases). Germline CDR1 SQVTM, CDR2 ANQGSEA. The CDR3 totals 11 residues. V was cut by 7 bases and J by 4 bases, with 10 bases left in between. This CDR3 reads CSAPRGTEAFF. In DNA form, the CDR3 reads TGCAGCGCCCCCAGGGGCACTGAAGCTTTCTTT.

The chain recombines TRBV7-9 with TRBJ2-5; TRBD2 is a possible D gene (6 bases). CDR1 is SEHNR, CDR2 FQNEAQ, per germline (reference sequence). The CDR3 is 11 residues long. The V gene lost 5 bases and the J gene lost 5 bases, with 6 bases spanning the gap. The CDR3 nucleotides read TGTGCCAGCAGCCGGGGGGAGACCCAGTACTTC. Its translation is CASSRGETQYF.

This clone has at least ten counts. The V gene is TRBV6-6, the J gene TRBJ2-2, with 10 bases lining up with TRBD2. Germline V gives CDR1 MNHNY, CDR2 SVGAGI (reference sequence). Trimming cost V 6 bases and J 4 bases; bases outside gene matches: 11. This CDR3 has 17 residues. The CDR3 bases are TGTGCCAGCAGACGAGCTCCGGGACTAGCGAGCACCGGGGAGCTGTTTTTT. It codes for CASRRAPGLASTGELFF.

The table lists this clone with a count of one. The chain uses TRBV6-2 or TRBV6-3 and TRBJ1-5; D gene ambiguous. The CDR3 length is 12 residues. Trimming cost V 2 bases and J 5 bases, with 4 bases left between them. The germline V gene has CDR1 MNHEY and CDR2 SVGEGT. The CDR3 loop is CASSYQDQPQHF. The DNA of the CDR3 is TGTGCCAGCAGTTACCAGGATCAGCCCCAGCATTTT.

The rearrangement uses TRBV30 and TRBJ1-2; 7 bases line up with TRBD1. The CDR3 spans 13 residues. V shed 1 base, J shed 7 bases, and the junction held 6 bases outside the gene matches. Per the germline V gene, CDR1 is GTSNPN and CDR2 is SVGIG (reference sequence). The CDR3 protein is CAWSGDSLGGYTF. As DNA, the CDR3 is TGTGCCTGGAGTGGGGACAGCTTGGGTGGCTACACCTTC.